Listed below are T cell receptor beta chains from one sample, sequenced in a study of CD4 T cells in relation to SARS-CoV-2 and coronaviruses. Their target antigens are unknown. Some clones are missing from TCRdb's copy, which holds only in-frame ones; the method was immunoSEQ multiplex PCR. The sample yields around 40,000 clones, over 70% seen once. The sequenced sample was naive CD4+ T cells from PBMCs, cultured in vitro. These receptors all stem from an adult with COVID-19. The conserved cysteine and the conserved F or W are not part of the CDR3 here. D genes are given only for firm matches.

J gene: TRBJ2-1
V gene: TRBV18
D gene: -
CDR3 protein: ASSPPRLDSEQF

J gene: TRBJ2-3
V gene: TRBV5-1
D gene: -
CDR3 protein: ASSWIGRSTDTQY

J gene: TRBJ2-7
V gene: TRBV27
D gene: TRBD1
CDR3 protein: ASSTTGGYEQY

J gene: TRBJ2-7
V gene: TRBV27
D gene: TRBD1
CDR3 protein: ASRSFVPPGQANYEQY

J gene: TRBJ2-3
V gene: TRBV5-8
D gene: -
CDR3 protein: ASSLGQEDTQY

J gene: TRBJ2-1
V gene: TRBV27
D gene: TRBD2
CDR3 protein: ASRIGTSGYNEQF

J gene: TRBJ2-1
V gene: TRBV9
D gene: TRBD2
CDR3 protein: ASSEGLAGVSEQF

J gene: TRBJ2-5
V gene: TRBV27
D gene: TRBD2
CDR3 protein: ASSLSLAGGEETQY

J gene: TRBJ2-6
V gene: TRBV10-3
D gene: -
CDR3 protein: AISIGNSGANVLT

J gene: TRBJ2-2
V gene: TRBV9
D gene: TRBD2
CDR3 protein: ASSVVTGGYTGELF

J gene: TRBJ2-3
V gene: TRBV24-1
D gene: TRBD2
CDR3 protein: ATSDLTSGSTDTQY

J gene: TRBJ2-7
V gene: TRBV28
D gene: TRBD1
CDR3 protein: ASSHGTGIYEQY

J gene: TRBJ2-2
V gene: TRBV5-1
D gene: -
CDR3 protein: ASSLDGSSTGELF

J gene: TRBJ1-2
V gene: TRBV30
D gene: -
CDR3 protein: ACSGTMYGYT

J gene: TRBJ1-4
V gene: TRBV5-1
D gene: -
CDR3 protein: ASSFQGANEKLF